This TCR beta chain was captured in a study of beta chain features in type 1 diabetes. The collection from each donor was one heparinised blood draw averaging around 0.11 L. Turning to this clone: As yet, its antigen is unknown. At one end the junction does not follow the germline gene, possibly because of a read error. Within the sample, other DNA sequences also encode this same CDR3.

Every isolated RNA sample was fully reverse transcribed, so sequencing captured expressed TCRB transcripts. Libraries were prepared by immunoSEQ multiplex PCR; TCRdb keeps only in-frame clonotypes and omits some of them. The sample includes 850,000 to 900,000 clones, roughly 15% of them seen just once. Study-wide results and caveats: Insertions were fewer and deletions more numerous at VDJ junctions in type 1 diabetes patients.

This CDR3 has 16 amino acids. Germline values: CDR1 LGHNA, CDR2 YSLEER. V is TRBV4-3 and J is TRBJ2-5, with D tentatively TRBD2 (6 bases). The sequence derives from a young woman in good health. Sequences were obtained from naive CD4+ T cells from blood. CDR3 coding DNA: TGCGCCAGCAGCCGCCACGGGTATAGCGGAAAAGAGACCCAATACTTC. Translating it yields CASSRHGYSGKETQYF.